This is a list of T cell receptor beta chains from one sample in a study of T-cell memory formation after mild COVID-19. TCRdb used MiXCR to reprocess the 5' RACE reads, holding one entry per CDR3 protein. The data show 450,000 or so distinct CDR3 sequences, with roughly 25% seen just once and about an eighth held by the top ten. Sequencing used PBMCs or a T cell subset sorted from them (not recorded which). The receptor set was obtained from an adult woman who had mild COVID-19 (a few samples of this study predate the infection). Cell type and time point are not known. CDR3s include the opening cysteine and the closing phenylalanine or tryptophan. D genes are given only for firm matches. The listing skips clone size in some rows; elsewhere it reads once, few, many or a size class.

TRBV3-1,NA,12,TRBD1,TRBJ1-2,CATGQGDYGYTF,TGTGCCACCGGACAGGGTGACTATGGCTACACCTTC
TRBV5-4,NA,13,NA,TRBJ1-2,CASSLEADYGYTF,TGTGCCAGCAGCTTGGAGGCAGACTATGGCTACACCTTC
TRBV6-2/TRBV6-3,NA,17,TRBD2,TRBJ2-1,CASRIRLAGSLDNEQFF,TGTGCCAGCAGAATAAGACTAGCGGGGTCCTTAGACAATGAGCAGTTCTTC
TRBV5-1,NA,16,NA,TRBJ1-2,CASSFAALGTYYGYTF,TGCGCCAGCAGCTTCGCGGCACTAGGGACATATTATGGCTACACCTTC
TRBV6-5,NA,15,NA,TRBJ1-1,CASSADRSLNTEAFF,TGTGCCAGCAGTGCTGACAGAAGTCTGAACACTGAAGCTTTCTTT
TRBV20-1,NA,15,TRBD1,TRBJ2-7,CSARDEGATGYEQYF,TGCAGTGCTAGAGATGAGGGGGCCACCGGGTACGAGCAGTACTTC
TRBV28,NA,14,TRBD1,TRBJ1-2,CASSPAGDSYGYTF,TGTGCCAGCAGTCCGGCAGGGGACAGCTATGGCTACACCTTC
TRBV12-3/TRBV12-4,NA,15,NA,TRBJ2-3,CASTRAGGLTDTQYF,TGTGCCAGCACCCGAGCCGGGGGACTCACAGATACGCAGTATTTT
TRBV6-5,NA,16,TRBD1,TRBJ2-3,CASSPRTGEVADTQYF,TGTGCCAGCAGCCCCCGGACAGGTGAGGTGGCAGATACGCAGTATTTT
TRBV12-3/TRBV12-4,once,15,NA,TRBJ2-2,CALKGAGANTGELFF,TGTGCCCTCAAGGGGGCGGGAGCGAACACCGGGGAGCTGTTTTTT
TRBV28,NA,16,NA,TRBJ1-5,CASSSGVSGSNQPQHF,TGTGCCAGCAGTTCGGGGGTGAGTGGAAGCAATCAGCCCCAGCATTTT
TRBV9,few,17,NA,TRBJ2-3,CASSVAVRASGTDTQYF,TGTGCCAGCAGCGTAGCCGTCAGGGCCAGTGGGACAGATACGCAGTATTTT
TRBV18,NA,16,TRBD1,TRBJ1-4,CASSPALDRAIEKLFF,TGTGCCAGCTCACCGGCGTTGGACAGGGCAATAGAAAAACTGTTTTTT
TRBV7-9,NA,14,TRBD1,TRBJ1-1,CASSLVQGQAEAFF,TGTGCCAGCAGCTTAGTACAGGGGCAGGCTGAAGCTTTCTTT
TRBV20-1,many,12,NA,TRBJ2-7,CSAGPRLYEQYF,TGCAGTGCTGGACCTCGTCTCTACGAGCAGTACTTC
TRBV9,NA,14,TRBD1,TRBJ1-1,CASSESGTGAEAFF,TGTGCCAGCAGTGAATCCGGGACAGGGGCCGAAGCTTTCTTT
TRBV7-2,NA,15,TRBD1,TRBJ1-2,CASSFVGQGHYGYTF,TGTGCCAGCAGCTTTGTGGGACAGGGCCACTATGGCTACACCTTC
TRBV11-2,NA,12,NA,TRBJ2-7,CASSPNRNEQYF,TGTGCCAGCAGTCCTAACCGTAACGAGCAGTACTTC
TRBV6-6,NA,15,NA,TRBJ2-2,CASTLTDTNTGELFF,TGTGCCAGCACCCTGACAGATACGAACACCGGGGAGCTGTTTTTT
TRBV12-3/TRBV12-4,NA,16,NA,TRBJ2-5,CASSLVMVRGTETQYF,TGTGCCAGCAGTTTAGTCATGGTGAGAGGGACAGAGACCCAGTACTTC
TRBV15,many,12,NA,TRBJ2-1,CATLGPGNEQFF,TGTGCCACCCTTGGACCAGGCAATGAGCAGTTCTTC
TRBV24-1,NA,15,TRBD1,TRBJ2-7,CATSDNTGTGYEQYF,TGTGCCACCAGTGACAACACCGGGACAGGTTACGAGCAGTACTTC
TRBV24-1,few,16,NA,TRBJ2-1,CATSDFTGYRLDEQFF,TGTGCCACCAGTGATTTTACGGGCTACAGGCTGGATGAGCAGTTCTTC
TRBV5-6,NA,15,NA,TRBJ1-2,CASSRRDSDPYGYTF,TGTGCCAGCAGCCGGAGAGACAGTGACCCCTATGGCTACACCTTC
TRBV7-8,NA,16,TRBD2,TRBJ2-3,CASSLDAGGVGDTQYF,TGTGCCAGCAGCTTAGACGCGGGGGGGGTAGGAGATACGCAGTATTTT
TRBV4-2,once,20,TRBD2,TRBJ2-7,CASSQDRTGLAGGQFVEQYF,TGTGCCAGCAGCCAAGATCGGACGGGACTAGCGGGAGGCCAGTTCGTGGAGCAGTACTTC
TRBV7-9,NA,17,NA,TRBJ2-7,CASSLGTASSSSYEQYF,TGTGCCAGCAGCTTAGGGACAGCTAGTTCGAGCTCCTACGAGCAGTACTTC
TRBV7-2,NA,16,TRBD1,TRBJ2-1,CASSLGGTVNYNEQFF,TGTGCCAGCAGCTTAGGAGGGACAGTAAATTACAATGAGCAGTTCTTC
TRBV19,once,13,TRBD1,TRBJ2-7,CASSTRGNHEQYF,TGTGCCAGTAGTACCAGGGGGAACCACGAGCAGTACTTC
TRBV6-2/TRBV6-3,once,16,NA,TRBJ1-1,CASNERSGRMNTEAFF,TGTGCCAGCAACGAAAGGTCAGGCAGGATGAACACTGAAGCTTTCTTT
TRBV6-2/TRBV6-3,NA,19,TRBD2,TRBJ2-1,CASSSRLAGGTKDYNEQFF,TGTGCCAGCAGTTCAAGACTAGCGGGAGGTACTAAAGACTACAATGAGCAGTTCTTC
TRBV14,NA,19,TRBD1,TRBJ2-1,CASSRATGGLSRSYNEQFF,TGTGCCAGCAGCCGAGCGACAGGGGGCTTGAGTAGGTCCTACAATGAGCAGTTCTTC
TRBV19,NA,15,NA,TRBJ2-3,CASSIQGEGTDTQYF,TGTGCCAGTAGTATACAAGGGGAAGGAACAGATACGCAGTATTTT
TRBV7-2,few,16,NA,TRBJ2-3,CASSHRWGMRADTQYF,TGTGCCAGCAGCCACCGGTGGGGGATGAGGGCAGATACGCAGTATTTT
TRBV7-9,NA,15,TRBD1,TRBJ2-2,CASSLGDRSAGELFF,TGTGCCAGCAGCTTAGGGGACAGGTCGGCCGGGGAGCTGTTTTTT
TRBV2,NA,13,NA,TRBJ2-1,CASSELYYNEQFF,TGTGCCAGCAGTGAATTGTACTACAATGAGCAGTTCTTC
TRBV21-1,few,16,NA,TRBJ2-4,CASSKVLRGAENIQYF,TGTGCCAGCAGCAAAGTCCTGCGTGGAGCCGAAAACATTCAGTACTTC
TRBV7-3,few,17,TRBD1,TRBJ2-1,CASSLMGGTGGPNEQFF,TGTGCCAGCAGCTTAATGGGTGGGACAGGGGGGCCGAATGAGCAGTTCTTC
TRBV18,many,11,NA,TRBJ2-7,CASSPDYEQYF,TGTGCCAGCAGCCCCGACTACGAGCAGTACTTC
TRBV12-3/TRBV12-4,many,15,TRBD2,TRBJ2-1,CASSGSSGRLNEQFF,TGTGCCAGCAGTGGTTCTAGCGGGAGATTGAATGAGCAGTTCTTC
TRBV19,few,15,NA,TRBJ2-2,CASSVTGSSSGELFF,TGTGCCAGTAGTGTAACAGGGAGCTCGAGCGGGGAGCTGTTTTTT
TRBV6-5,few,14,NA,TRBJ2-7,CASSYSGTRNEQYF,TGTGCCAGCAGTTACTCCGGGACAAGAAACGAGCAGTACTTC
TRBV20-1,NA,13,NA,TRBJ1-5,CSARGAFNQPQHF,TGCAGTGCTAGAGGAGCGTTTAATCAGCCCCAGCATTTT
TRBV20-1,few,11,NA,TRBJ2-3,CSAATPDTQYF,TGCAGTGCTGCAACTCCAGATACGCAGTATTTT
TRBV6-5,NA,15,TRBD1,TRBJ1-5,CASRPGTVLNQPQHF,TGTGCCAGCAGACCCGGGACAGTTCTCAATCAGCCCCAGCATTTT
TRBV11-3,few,17,TRBD1,TRBJ2-5,CASSPGAYRDRSETQYF,TGTGCCAGCAGCCCGGGTGCATACCGGGACAGATCAGAGACCCAGTACTTC
TRBV29-1,few,14,NA,TRBJ2-7,CSVPGVVTYYEQYF,TGCAGCGTTCCAGGGGTTGTGACGTACTACGAGCAGTACTTC
TRBV7-2,few,13,NA,TRBJ1-4,CASSTGTSEKLFF,TGTGCCAGCAGCACCGGGACTTCTGAAAAACTGTTTTTT
TRBV25-1,few,14,NA,TRBJ1-6,CASSETGFQTPLHF,TGTGCCAGCAGTGAAACAGGGTTTCAGACACCCCTCCACTTT
TRBV11-2,NA,17,NA,TRBJ1-1,CASSLVVPQGGNTEAFF,TGTGCCAGCAGCCTAGTTGTACCTCAGGGTGGTAACACTGAAGCTTTCTTT
TRBV12-3/TRBV12-4,NA,15,NA,TRBJ2-3,CASSFVWGVTDTQYF,TGTGCCAGCAGTTTCGTGTGGGGAGTCACAGATACGCAGTATTTT
TRBV5-1,once,14,NA,TRBJ1-5,CASSLSGFDQPQHF,TGCGCCAGCAGCTTGTCAGGGTTCGATCAGCCCCAGCATTTT
TRBV15,few,18,NA,TRBJ2-6,CATSRVLIGGTGANVLTF,TGTGCCACCAGCAGAGTTCTGATTGGGGGAACTGGGGCCAACGTCCTGACTTTC